This is a list of T cell receptor beta chains from one sample in a study of metastatic and nonmetastatic thyroid tumors. With MiXCR, TCRdb reprocessed the PCR reads. The sample yields some 10,000 clones, about 27% seen once. Sequencing was done on a sample of adjacent normal tissue. These receptors originate from a male donor with papillary thyroid cancer or a benign thyroid nodule (not recorded which). Some clones in this sample may be carry-over from other donors' samples. The CDR3 runs from the conserved cysteine through the conserved F or W. Fields, in order: J gene, D gene, V gene, clone size, CDR3 DNA, CDR3 protein. The D gene is left open where the match is weak. A clone size is listed for some rows: how often the clone was seen (once, few, many), or a class if it is expanded.

>TRBJ2-2|TRBD2|TRBV24-1|NA
TGTGCCACCAGTGATTCTGGGACTAGCGGATTCGAGGACACCGGGGAGCTGTTTTTT
CATSDSGTSGFEDTGELFF
>TRBJ2-7|NA|TRBV6-1|NA
TGTGCCAGCAGTGAAAAGGCAGACTACGAGCAGTACTTC
CASSEKADYEQYF
>TRBJ2-7|TRBD1|TRBV27|few
TGTGCCAGCAGTTTATTCGGGACAGGGGGGTACGAGCAGTACTTC
CASSLFGTGGYEQYF
>TRBJ2-7|NA|TRBV2|many
TGTGCCAGCAGATCCTACGAGCAGTACTTC
CASRSYEQYF
>TRBJ1-2|TRBD1|TRBV27|NA
TGTGCCAGCAGTAGTTGGACAGGGGGCGGTGGCTACACCTTC
CASSSWTGGGGYTF
>TRBJ2-5|NA|TRBV6-1|few
TGTGCCAGCATGAAGACTGCCTCGGAGACCCAGTACTTC
CASMKTASETQYF
>TRBJ2-5|TRBD1|TRBV20-1|NA
TGCAGTGCTCACCCGGAAGGGACAGGGGTTCAAGAGACCCAGTACTTC
CSAHPEGTGVQETQYF
>TRBJ2-1|TRBD2|TRBV5-1|once
TGCGCCAGCAGCTCGGCCATAGCGGGGGACAATGAGCAGTTCTTC
CASSSAIAGDNEQFF
>TRBJ2-7|NA|TRBV12-3/TRBV12-4|few
TGTGCCAGCATTCCCTCAGCGTGGATGATCTCCTACGAGCAGTACTTC
CASIPSAWMISYEQYF
>TRBJ2-7|TRBD2|TRBV30|NA
TGTGCCTGGAGTGTTGGAGCGGGAAGGAGCTACGAGCAGTACTTC
CAWSVGAGRSYEQYF
>TRBJ1-2|NA|TRBV3-1|NA
TGTGCCAGCAAGGGGGATACGGGCTATGGCTACACCTTC
CASKGDTGYGYTF
>TRBJ2-7|TRBD2|TRBV4-1|large
TGCGCCAGCAGCCAAGGGGGCGGGAGTGGGTACGAGCAGTACTTC
CASSQGGGSGYEQYF
>TRBJ2-1|NA|TRBV27|medium-sized
TGTGCCAGCAGTTCGAACCGGGGATACAATGAGCAGTTCTTC
CASSSNRGYNEQFF
>TRBJ2-1|TRBD2|TRBV9|once
TGTGCCAGCAGCGCCTCGACTAGCGGGAGCCCCAATGAGCAGTTCTTC
CASSASTSGSPNEQFF
>TRBJ1-5|TRBD1|TRBV27|medium-sized
TGTGCCAGCAGTTTATATGGGGGACAGAGGGTCCAGCCCCAGCATTTT
CASSLYGGQRVQPQHF
>TRBJ1-6|NA|TRBV30|few
TGTGCCTGGTCAAAGGGACGGAACAATTCACCCCTCCACTTT
CAWSKGRNNSPLHF
>TRBJ2-7|NA|TRBV20-1|once
TGCAGTGCCCCCCCCATCGACTCCTACGAGCAGTACTTC
CSAPPIDSYEQYF
>TRBJ2-3|NA|TRBV6-1|few
TGTGCCAGCAGTGAACAGGGCACAGATACGCAGTATTTT
CASSEQGTDTQYF
>TRBJ2-7|NA|TRBV7-6|medium-sized
TGTGCCAGCAGCCCCCAGCTTGGTTTAGGGTCCTACGAGCAGTACTTC
CASSPQLGLGSYEQYF
>TRBJ2-7|TRBD1|TRBV28|few
TGTGCCAGCAGGAGGGACAGGGGATTCTCCTACGAGCAGTACTTC
CASRRDRGFSYEQYF
>TRBJ2-1|NA|TRBV5-1|few
TGCGCCAGCAGCTTAAGGACTATCGGCGATGAGCAGTTCTTC
CASSLRTIGDEQFF
>TRBJ2-5|TRBD2|TRBV6-1|few
TGTGCCAGCAAAGGGAGGGACGGAAAAGAGACCCAGTACTTC
CASKGRDGKETQYF
>TRBJ2-4|TRBD1|TRBV5-4|many
TGTGCCAGCAAGGACGGGACAGTAAACATTCAGTACTTC
CASKDGTVNIQYF
>TRBJ2-7|TRBD1|TRBV4-1|once
TGCGCCAGCAGCCAAACTGACAGGGAAGGGTACGGGCAGTACTTC
CASSQTDREGYGQYF
>TRBJ2-6|NA|TRBV3-1|NA
TGTGCCAGCAGCCAAGGTGGGGCCAACGTCCTGACTTTC
CASSQGGANVLTF
>TRBJ2-7|NA|TRBV27|few
TGTGCCAGCACAGACAACTCCTACGAGCAGTACTTC
CASTDNSYEQYF
>TRBJ1-3|NA|TRBV20-1|once
TGCAGTGCTAGACAGCCTGGACATCTCTCTGGAAACACCATATATTTT
CSARQPGHLSGNTIYF
>TRBJ2-2|NA|TRBV10-3|few
TGTGCCATCAGTGTGGGCGGGGCGAACACCGGGGAGCTGTTTTTT
CAISVGGANTGELFF
>TRBJ2-3|TRBD2|TRBV12-3/TRBV12-4|NA
TGTGCCAGCAGTTTAGGGACTAGCGGAGCCACAGATACGCAGTATTTT
CASSLGTSGATDTQYF
>TRBJ2-2|NA|TRBV6-1|NA
TGTGCCAGCAGACTCACACTAGGCACGGGCGGGGAGCTGTTTTTT
CASRLTLGTGGELFF
>TRBJ2-1|TRBD2|TRBV11-1|NA
TGTGCCAGCAGCCCGGGGCGGCTAGCGGGAGGCGTAGGTGAGCAGTTCTTC
CASSPGRLAGGVGEQFF
>TRBJ2-7|TRBD2|TRBV20-1|NA
TGCAGTGCTCGGAGTTTTAGCGGGACCTTCGAGCAGTACTTC
CSARSFSGTFEQYF
>TRBJ2-7|TRBD2|TRBV20-1|NA
TGCAGTGCTAGGGGGGGAGGGAGCCCCTACGAGCAGTACTTC
CSARGGGSPYEQYF
>TRBJ2-1|NA|TRBV6-1|NA
TGTGCCAGCAGTATAGACACTTACAATGAGCAGTTCTTC
CASSIDTYNEQFF
>TRBJ2-7|NA|TRBV7-2|NA
TGTGCCAGCAGCTTAGAGGTAGTCAGTTCCTACGAGCAGTACTTC
CASSLEVVSSYEQYF
>TRBJ2-7|TRBD2|TRBV2|NA
TGTGCCAGCAGAGACGGACTAGCGGGAGATTGGTCATACGAGCAGTACTTC
CASRDGLAGDWSYEQYF
>TRBJ2-2|TRBD1|TRBV4-1|NA
TGCGCCAGCAGCGCTGGGACAGGGGGCTATGGGGAGCTGTTTTTT
CASSAGTGGYGELFF
>TRBJ1-6|NA|TRBV30|NA
TGTGCCTGGAGTCGCAATTCACCCCTCCACTTT
CAWSRNSPLHF
>TRBJ2-5|TRBD2|TRBV20-1|NA
TGCAGTGCCCAGCTACTAGCGGGAGTCGGCCAAGAGACCCAGTACTTC
CSAQLLAGVGQETQYF
>TRBJ1-2|TRBD1|TRBV20-1|NA
TGCAGTGCCCCGAGACAGGGGATGAACTATGGCTACACCTTC
CSAPRQGMNYGYTF
>TRBJ1-1|TRBD1|TRBV20-1|NA
TGCAGTGCTAGATCCCCTTGGGGACAGGGGGCGCTTAGTGCTGAAGCTTTCTTT
CSARSPWGQGALSAEAFF
>TRBJ2-7|NA|TRBV28|medium-sized
TGTGCCAGCAGCCGCGGACGTTACGAGCAGTACTTC
CASSRGRYEQYF
>TRBJ2-7|TRBD2|TRBV27|NA
TGTGCCAGCAGTTTATCGGGGCGGGAGGGTTGGCAGTACTTC
CASSLSGREGWQYF
>TRBJ2-3|TRBD2|TRBV12-3/TRBV12-4|few
TGTGCCAGCAGTTTGGGACTAGCGGGATCAGATACGCAGTATTTT
CASSLGLAGSDTQYF
>TRBJ2-7|NA|TRBV7-2|medium-sized
TGTGCCAGCAGCTTAGACGCCCACGAGCAGTACTTC
CASSLDAHEQYF
>TRBJ2-1|TRBD2|TRBV30|NA
TGTGCCCATAGCGGGAGTCTTTCCAATGAGCAGTCCTTC
CAHSGSLSNEQSF
>TRBJ1-2|NA|TRBV3-1|few
TGTGCCAGCAGCCAAGAGACCCGGAGGGGCTACACCTTC
CASSQETRRGYTF
>TRBJ2-7|NA|TRBV3-1|few
TGTGCCAGCAGCCAAGATGTCGCATTAAGCTCCTACGAGCAGTACTTC
CASSQDVALSSYEQYF
>TRBJ2-7|NA|TRBV2|NA
TGTGCCAGCAGGACGACAGGCACTCCCTCCCTATTC
CASRTTGTPSLF
>TRBJ1-4|TRBD1|TRBV28|few
TGTGCCAGCAGTTTATTGTTCGGACAGGGGGCCTCTGCAACTAATGAAAAACTGTTTTTT
CASSLLFGQGASATNEKLFF
>TRBJ1-2|TRBD1|TRBV19|NA
TGTGCCAGTACCAGACAGGGGGCTCATAACTATGGCTACACCTTC
CASTRQGAHNYGYTF